Below, 30 T cell receptor beta chains from the same sample are listed, as sequenced in a study of blood T cell repertoires in COVID-19. Generated by immunoSEQ multiplex PCR, the TCRdb table keeps only in-frame clones and is missing some. In the table there are approximately 77,000 clones, 65% to 85% of which are singletons. The material sequenced was peripheral blood. All receptors derive from a woman aged 60-75 years with acute or convalescent COVID-19.

The chain has TRBV4-1 and TRBJ1-4; D not resolved. CDR3 length equals 15 residues. V was trimmed by 1 base and J by 4 bases, leaving 10 bases between them. Germline-derived CDR1 and CDR2 are MGHRA and YSYEKL. The CDR3 protein is CASSQALGSNEKLFF. For the CDR3, the DNA is TGCGCCAGCAGCCAAGCGTTAGGGAGTAATGAAAAACTGTTTTTT.

This clone was counted between two and nine times. This chain links TRBV24-1 with TRBJ1-4, with 8 bases lining up with TRBD1. The germline V gene encodes CDR1 KGHDR and CDR2 SFDVKD. Trimming took 7 bases from V and 5 from J; bases not matched to a gene: 17. This CDR3 has 18 amino acids. CDR3 residues: CATRYQGAGFEGNEKLFF. DNA for the CDR3: TGTGCCACCAGATACCAGGGGGCGGGGTTCGAGGGGAATGAAAAACTGTTTTTT.

V usage is TRBV9 and J usage is TRBJ1-4; 9 bases match TRBD1. Germline V CDR1 and CDR2: SGDLS, YYNGEE. The CDR3 has 17 residues. V shed 1 base, J shed 7 bases, and the junction held 11 bases outside the gene matches. CDR3 protein: CASSVTLGGQGFEKLFF. In DNA, the CDR3 is TGTGCCAGCAGCGTAACCCTCGGGGGACAGGGTTTTGAAAAACTGTTTTTT.

The rearrangement links TRBV6-1 to TRBJ2-3; 9 bases align to TRBD2. There are 18 residues in the CDR3. The V gene end was trimmed by 2 bases and the J gene end by 2 bases; junction bases not matched to a gene: 11. Germline assignment: CDR1 MNHNS and CDR2 SASEGT. CDR3 in DNA: TGTGCCAGCAGTGAAAGGGCGGGGGGGATTAAAATCACAGATACGCAGTATTTT. This gives the protein CASSERAGGIKITDTQYF.

The chain carries TRBV7-9 and TRBJ1-3; weak D call: TRBD1 (5 bases). V was trimmed by 3 bases and J by 8 bases, leaving 17 bases between them. CDR3 length: 15 amino acids. Per germline, CDR1 SEHNR and CDR2 FQNEAQ (reference sequence). CDR3 nucleotide sequence: TGTGCCAGCAGCTTCGGAATAGGGGAAGGAGACACCATATATTTT. Translation gives CASSFGIGEGDTIYF.

In its sample, this clone was seen once. The rearrangement joins TRBV6-6 to TRBJ1-5; 9 bases map to TRBD1. The CDR3 runs 14 residues. The trim removed 10 bases at V and 5 bases at J, leaving 9 bases unmatched. The germline CDR1 and CDR2 sequences are MNHNY and SVGAGI (reference sequence). DNA of the CDR3: TGTGCCACCCTGGACAGGGGAGGCGATCAGCCCCAGCATTTT. Translating it yields CATLDRGGDQPQHF.

In DNA form, the CDR3 reads TGTGCCAGCAGCTTAGCGTCGGCGGGGGGTCAAGAGACCCAGTACTTC. Translated, it gives CASSLASAGGQETQYF. The genes are TRBV7-2 and TRBJ2-5; TRBD2 aligns across 8 bases. V trimming: 0 bases; J trimming: 2 bases; junction bases outside the gene matches: 5. From germline, CDR1 is SGHTA and CDR2 FQGNSA. There are 16 residues in the CDR3.

The CDR3 nucleotides are TGCGCCAGCAGTACTCCGGGACAACCGTACAATGAGCAGTTCTTC. This encodes CASSTPGQPYNEQFF. J is TRBJ2-1 and V is TRBV10-1, with D tentatively TRBD1 (6 bases). The V gene's germline CDR1 is WNHNN and CDR2 SYGVQD (reference sequence). This CDR3 has 15 residues. V was cut by 5 bases and J by 4 bases, with 15 bases left in between.

The V call is TRBV29-1, the J call TRBJ1-2; possibly TRBD1 for D (5 bases). Between the trimmed V and J ends, which lost 3 bases and 0 bases, there was a span of 11 bases. The CDR3 sequence is 14 residues long. Germline CDR1 is SQVTM and CDR2 is ANQGSEA. The CDR3 nucleotides read TGCAGCGTTGATCGGTCAGGGACTAACTATGGCTACACCTTC. This gives the protein CSVDRSGTNYGYTF.

The chain combines TRBV7-7 with TRBJ2-5, with 8 bases lining up with TRBD2. V dropped 3 bases and J dropped 1; count of bases not matched to a gene: 4. The germline CDR1 and CDR2 sequences are SSHAT and FNYEAQ (reference sequence). There are 15 residues in the CDR3. The CDR3 is CASSFTGGRQETQYF. The CDR3 region has the DNA TGTGCCAGCAGCTTTACGGGGGGGCGCCAAGAGACCCAGTACTTC. The full variable domain, its missing parts supplied by reference TRBV7-7 and TRBJ2-5, is GAGVSQSPRYKVTKRGQDVTLRCDPISSHATLYWYQQALGQGPEFLTYFNYEAQPDKSGLPSDRFSAERPEGSISTLTIQRTEQRDSAMYRCASSFTGGRQETQYFGPGTRLLVL.

The V and J genes are TRBV4-1 and TRBJ1-4; 7 nucleotides agree with TRBD1. Germline CDR1 reads MGHRA; CDR2 reads YSYEKL. The CDR3 sequence is 15 residues long. The V gene end was trimmed by 0 bases and the J gene end by 8 bases; junction bases not matched to a gene: 6. The CDR3 reads CASSQDRGTGEKLFF. The CDR3 nucleotides read TGCGCCAGCAGCCAAGACAGGGGGACGGGGGAAAAACTGTTTTTT.

This clone was picked up a small number of times. The chain couples TRBV28 to TRBJ2-7, with D unresolved. Germline lookup yields CDR1 MDHEN and CDR2 SYDVKM. The CDR3 loop spans 12 amino acids. V was clipped by 6 bases and J by 1 base, with 7 bases between them. The CDR3 coding sequence is TGTGCCAGCAGGTCCGTATCCTACGAGCAGTACTTC. This encodes CASRSVSYEQYF.

The chain employs TRBV3-1 (or the pseudogene TRBV3-2) and TRBJ1-1; 12 bases are shared with TRBD1. The junction had 8 bases not matched to a gene; V was cut back by 1 base and J by 11 bases. The CDR3 loop spans 15 amino acids. CDR1 and CDR2 from the germline V gene are LGHDT and YNNKEL (reference sequence). In nucleotides, the CDR3 is TGTGCCAGCAGCCAAGCCGGGACAGGGGGCGAGGCGGCTTTCTTT. Translating gives CASSQAGTGGEAAFF.

V gene TRBV29-1 combines with J gene TRBJ1-4; perhaps TRBD1 as D (6 bases). Germline lookup yields CDR1 SQVTM and CDR2 ANQGSEA. This CDR3 region has 12 residues. Trimming took 7 bases from V and 5 from J, leaving 11 bases between them. CDR3 residues: CSAGRGNEKLFF. CDR3 bases: TGCAGCGCGGGGAGGGGGAATGAAAAACTGTTTTTT.

This clone appeared a single time. The chain uses TRBV7-2 and TRBJ2-2; 7 bases map to TRBD1. Trimming took 4 bases from V and 3 from J; bases not matched to a gene: 5. The CDR3 is made up of 15 amino acids. Germline-derived CDR1 and CDR2 are SGHTA and FQGNSA. Here the CDR3 DNA reads TGTGCCAGCAGCTCACCGGGACAGCACACCGGGGAGCTGTTTTTT. It specifies CASSSPGQHTGELFF.

This clone showed up just once. The chain combines TRBV24-1 with TRBJ2-5; D is unclear. Trimming left V 2 bases short and J 4 bases short, with 7 bases between. CDR3 length: 13 amino acids. Germline V lookup: CDR1 KGHDR, CDR2 SFDVKD. CDR3 DNA: TGTGCCACCAGTGATTGGTACGGAGAGACCCAGTACTTC. As protein: CATSDWYGETQYF.

The CDR3 reads CASSPIDGGETQYF. CDR3 nucleotide sequence: TGTGCCAGCTCACCCATCGACGGGGGGGAGACCCAGTACTTC. The rearrangement uses TRBV18 and TRBJ2-5, with 7 bases matching TRBD2. J gave up 5 bases and V 3 bases, and 6 bases lay outside the gene matches. Germline lookup yields CDR1 KGHSH and CDR2 LQKENI. The CDR3 loop spans 14 amino acids.

The J gene is TRBJ2-1, the V gene TRBV14; 11 bases are a match to TRBD2. This CDR3 is built from 15 residues. CDR1 and CDR2 (germline): SGHDN, FVKESK. V shed 6 bases and J 2 bases; nucleotides not matched to a gene: 3. This chain's CDR3 is CASSQGLAAYNEQFF. The CDR3 region has the DNA TGTGCCAGCAGTCAGGGACTAGCGGCCTACAATGAGCAGTTCTTC.

CDR3: CASSSGLSAQPQHF. The CDR3 DNA sequence: TGTGCCAGCAGCTCAGGCCTCTCGGCTCAGCCCCAGCATTTT. The V and J genes are TRBV2 and TRBJ1-5; unclear D gene. The V gene's germline CDR1 is SNHLY and CDR2 FYNNEI. The CDR3 runs to 14 residues. The ends were cut back, 6 bases at V and 6 bases at J, with 15 bases in the middle.

This clone was seen only a few times. This chain uses TRBV30 with TRBJ2-1, with TRBD1 identical over 9 bases. The CDR3 covers 12 residues. Germline V gene lookup returns CDR1 GTSNPN and CDR2 SVGIG (reference sequence). The V and J ends lost 8 bases and 6 bases, in that order; junction bases with no gene match: 5. DNA for the CDR3: TGTGCCGAGGACAGGGGCGGCAATGAGCAGTTCTTC. Translating it yields CAEDRGGNEQFF. Together with reference TRBV30 and TRBJ2-1, the CDR3 gives the full variable domain: SQTIHQWPATLVQPVGSPLSLECTVEGTSNPNLYWYRQAAGRGLQLLFYSVGIGQISSEVPQNLSASRPQDRQFILSSKKLLLSDSGFYLCAEDRGGNEQFFGPGTRLTVL.

V usage is TRBV19 and J usage is TRBJ1-2; TRBD1 aligns across 8 bases. V lost 7 bases and J lost 8; bases outside the gene matches: 6. CDR3 length: 12 residues. CDR1 and CDR2 (germline): LNHDA, SQIVND (reference sequence). The chain's CDR3 is CASTEPGGGYTF. CDR3 nucleotides: TGTGCCAGTACTGAACCAGGGGGCGGCTACACCTTC.

Here the CDR3 reads CASSLAGGPSGTQYF. The CDR3 region has the DNA TGTGCCAGCAGCTTGGCGGGGGGGCCATCAGGGACCCAGTACTTC. The gene calls are TRBV5-4 and TRBJ2-5, with 8 nucleotides matching TRBD2. The CDR3 runs to 15 residues. Germline lookup yields CDR1 SGHNT and CDR2 YYREEE (reference sequence). With 0 bases clipped from V and 7 bases from J, the junction kept 8 bases outside the gene matches.

The chain employs TRBV10-2 and TRBJ2-7, with D possibly being TRBD1 (5 bases). The V and J ends lost 0 bases and 5 bases respectively, with 8 bases between them. CDR1 and CDR2 from the germline V gene are WSHSY and SAAADI. This CDR3 is 13 amino acids long. The DNA of the CDR3 is TGCGCCAGCAGTGAGTCCCAGGGCCACGAGCAGTACTTC. Encoded protein: CASSESQGHEQYF.

The V and J genes are TRBV5-1 and TRBJ2-1; TRBD2 matches at 12 bases. The length of the CDR3 is 14 residues. Trimming removed 1 base from V and 7 bases from J; junction bases left unmatched: 0. Germline lookup yields CDR1 SGHRS and CDR2 YFSETQ. The CDR3 is CASSLTSGGNEQFF. CDR3 DNA sequence: TGCGCCAGCAGCTTGACTAGCGGGGGGAATGAGCAGTTCTTC.

This clone was detected only once. The rearrangement links TRBV6-5 to TRBJ1-3; D is possibly TRBD1 (6 bases). The germline V and J ends were trimmed by 6 bases and 2 bases, with 14 bases remaining between them. The CDR3 spans 15 residues. The germline gives CDR1 MNHEY, CDR2 SVGAGI. CDR3 bases: TGTGCCAGCAGGAACCCCGGGACAACTGGAAACACCATATATTTT. The encoded protein is CASRNPGTTGNTIYF.

The J gene is TRBJ1-5, the V gene TRBV12-5; TRBD1 is a possible D gene (5 bases). Germline-derived CDR1 and CDR2 are LGHNT and FRNRAP. V was cut by 0 bases and J by 4 bases, with 19 bases left in between. CDR3 length: 18 residues. The CDR3 region is CASGLVQVGGIGNQPQHF. CDR3 nucleotide sequence: TGTGCTAGTGGTTTGGTACAGGTTGGAGGGATTGGGAATCAGCCCCAGCATTTT.

J is TRBJ2-2 and V is TRBV5-1, with D perhaps matching TRBD2 (6 bases). The CDR3 has 14 amino acids. Trimming stripped 4 bases from V and 4 bases from J, with 11 bases between. Germline CDR1 SGHRS, CDR2 YFSETQ. This chain's CDR3 is CASSNSGGTGELFF. CDR3 bases: TGCGCCAGCAGCAACTCCGGGGGCACCGGGGAGCTGTTTTTT.

This clone has just one count. The V call is TRBV4-1, the J call TRBJ2-7; TRBD1 agrees at 9 bases. The germline CDR1 and CDR2 sequences are MGHRA and YSYEKL. V trimming: 1 base; J trimming: 2 bases; junction bases outside the gene matches: 3. This CDR3 is 15 amino acids long. CDR3 in DNA: TGCGCCAGCAGCCAAGGGGACAGGGCTACCTACGAGCAGTACGTC. Translated: CASSQGDRATYEQYV.

The chain carries TRBV28 and TRBJ1-2; 7 nucleotides line up with TRBD1. In germline, CDR1 is MDHEN, CDR2 SYDVKM. The CDR3 totals 14 residues. V shed 7 bases and J 8 bases; nucleotides not matched to a gene: 13. DNA for the CDR3: TGTGCCAGCACTCCTCAGGGGGGCCGAGGCGGCTACACCTTC. Translation: CASTPQGGRGGYTF.

The genes are TRBV11-2 and TRBJ1-2; possibly TRBD1 for D (5 bases). Trimming took off 1 base at V and 0 bases at J, with 12 bases between the two ends. The CDR3 spans 16 residues. The germline V gene encodes CDR1 SGHAT and CDR2 FQNNGV. CDR3 amino acids: CASSLVQGLANYGYTF. CDR3 in DNA: TGTGCCAGCAGCTTAGTTCAGGGATTAGCTAACTATGGCTACACCTTC.